This T cell receptor beta chain comes out of a study of T cell repertoires in cytomegalovirus infection. Overall study: Evidence of both CMV infection and a matching HLA type came from public TCR beta signatures. Study observations and caveats: The study found HLA-C-restricted CMV-specific TCR beta clonotypes dominating the ex vivo response.

TCRdb re-called the reads through MiXCR, storing one row per CDR3 protein. Of 170,000 or so distinct CDR3 sequences in the sample, approximately 18% were seen once. Germline CDR1 reads MNHEY; CDR2 reads SVGAGI. The V and J ends lost 2 bases and 2 bases respectively, with 7 bases between them. The CDR3 sequence is 13 residues long. Turning to this clonotype: The antigen is undetermined.

The chain recombines TRBV6-5 with TRBJ2-7; D is uncertain. The receptor's source is a human donor in good health (CMV status not recorded). Some clones in this sample may be carry-over from other donors' samples. Input material: CD8+ T cells from PBMCs. The CDR3 protein is CASSYGETYEQYF. The DNA for the CDR3 is TGTGCCAGCAGTTACGGGGAAACCTACGAGCAGTACTTC.